This entry features one T cell receptor beta chain sequence. Its antigen is unknown. Without any cell sorting, roughly 18-30 mg of bulk tissue yielded co-extracted RNA and DNA. Synthesis of TCR beta cDNA was carried out from approximately 470 ng total RNA with a constant-region primer. Slightly modified ARM-PCR served as the procedure for the TCR beta libraries. These libraries came from three rounds of nested multiplex PCR. Rounds one and two of PCR, each of about 10 cycles, were primed with TRBV1-TRBV30 forward primers and a C-beta reverse primer. TCRdb processed the multiplex PCR reads anew with MiXCR; each CDR3 protein has one entry. Of under 150,000 distinct CDR3 sequences in the sample, nearly 70% were seen once. This sample is part of a study of tumor-infiltrating lymphocytes in primary liver carcinoma. Across the whole study: These were node-negative, non-metastatic T1-T3 tumors of roughly 4.2 to 10 cm. General study findings and limits: Blood's top-250-clone fraction was significantly lower than that of tumors (p = 0.039). Tumor-adjacent and tumor-blood pairs shared less of their repertoires than tumor region pairs shared.

Germline-derived CDR1 and CDR2 are SQVTM and ANQGSEA. CDR3 length: 13 amino acids. Trimming pared 4 bases from V and 5 bases from J, leaving 14 bases between. The chain employs TRBV29-1 and TRBJ1-2, with D tentatively TRBD1 (5 bases). The sample consisted of tumor-adjacent normal liver tissue. This clonotype was sampled from a woman aged 60 to 75 with primary liver carcinoma and hepatitis B virus infection. The CDR3 loop is CSVVDGAGYGYTF. The CDR3 DNA reads TGCAGCGTTGTGGATGGGGCAGGGTATGGCTACACCTTC.